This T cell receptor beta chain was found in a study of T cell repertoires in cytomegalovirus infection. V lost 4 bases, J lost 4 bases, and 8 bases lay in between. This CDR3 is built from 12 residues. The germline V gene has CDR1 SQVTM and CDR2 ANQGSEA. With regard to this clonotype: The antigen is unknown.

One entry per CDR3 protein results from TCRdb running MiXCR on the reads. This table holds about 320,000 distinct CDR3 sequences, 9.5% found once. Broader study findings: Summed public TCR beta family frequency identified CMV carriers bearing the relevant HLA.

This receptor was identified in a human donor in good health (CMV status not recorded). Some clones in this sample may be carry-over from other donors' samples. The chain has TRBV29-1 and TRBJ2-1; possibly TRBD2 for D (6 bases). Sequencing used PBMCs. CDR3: CSVVAGYNEQFF. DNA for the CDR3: TGCAGCGTTGTGGCGGGGTACAATGAGCAGTTCTTC.